The source of this T cell receptor (beta chain) is a study of blood T cell repertoires in COVID-19. Background on the study: PBMCs, B-cell-depleted T cells, or T cells provided the cDNA or gDNA that made up the material.

Per germline, CDR1 SGDLS and CDR2 YYNGEE. V shed 7 bases, J shed 4 bases, and the junction held 5 bases outside the gene matches. The CDR3 length is 14 residues. Sequencing used immunoSEQ multiplex PCR; TCRdb keeps in-frame clones, though not all of them. The repertoire holds a few hundred thousand clones, with around 85% as singletons. The sequence derives from a woman aged 50 to 65 with acute or convalescent COVID-19. Sequenced sample: peripheral blood. This chain uses TRBV9 with TRBJ2-3; the match to TRBD2 covers 11 bases. CDR3 sequence reads: CASGLAGFSDTQYF. The DNA of the CDR3 is TGTGCCAGCGGACTAGCGGGTTTTTCAGATACGCAGTATTTT.